This T cell receptor (beta chain) came from a study of identical twins (dated by TCRdb to about 2016). With respect to the entire study: The study deep-sequenced TCR alpha and beta repertoires from monozygotic twins, unrelated adults of various ages and cord blood to test whether fetal clonotypes persist. To rule out contamination, the twin experiments were replicated at different times with different library preparation protocols.

The paper as a whole reports these results and caveats: A weaker excess of twin sharing was found in beta out-of-frame sequences because the signal-to-noise ratio was lowered by fewer shared sequences. Invariant T cells such as MAIT and iNKT could partly confound zero-insertion analyses, although diverse VJ usage argued against such confounding for most clonotypes. Compared with coincidental sharing between unrelated individuals, out-of-frame TCR alpha sequences shared between twins showed an excess of sequences with low generation probability. Recombination models systematically underestimated out-of-frame TCR alpha sharing in monozygotic twins but agreed with sharing between unrelated individuals. Because the same donors could not be followed over many years, conclusions were based on cross-sectional statistical analysis. Abundant cord blood beta clonotypes carried fewer insertions; young adult naive repertoires showed a weaker similar trend, while memory repertoires showed none.

The sample holds many counts of this clonotype. Its antigen is currently not known. Base qualities are not recorded, but no much larger clone differs from it by a single base. The CDR3 runs 12 amino acids, cysteine and phenylalanine included. The read is trimmed to its CDR3 DNA, 36 bases read in frame from base 1. V lost 9 bases and J lost 5 bases; the stretch between them is 10 bases long. CDR1 and CDR2 were assigned from the germline V gene (reference sequence) as LGHDT and YNNKEL. Libraries were made using 5' RACE. Sequenced using an Illumina HiSeq 2000. A universal primer binding site was introduced by template switching, and a unique molecular identifier was present in the final cDNA, enabling accurate counting of TCR cDNA molecules. First-strand cDNA for TCR alpha and beta chains was synthesized from specific primers in the conserved constant-segment region. To control for contamination, every cDNA library carried two barcodes: a SMART-Mk sample barcode plus Illumina barcodes. TruSeq adapter sequences, together with Illumina sample barcodes, were added in two successive PCR steps. The Illumina HiSeq platform was used with custom primers to sequence TCR alpha and beta cDNA libraries. In the authors' own workflow: Unique molecular identifiers were extracted from raw reads with MiGEC, and CDR3 positions were determined with MiXCR. Recombination models were inferred per individual with the repgenHMM and IGoR tools using an EM algorithm. Shared clonotype analysis was performed with the tcR package in R, normalizing sharing by the product of cloneset sizes. To study raw recombination without the effects of thymic and clonal selection, out-of-frame nonproductive sequences were analyzed. Using fastp trimming at Q25 and MiXCR clonotype assembly, TCRdb reanalyzed the public sequencing data and kept in-frame beta chains. Identical CDR3 proteins give one entry, which carries the most common genes and DNA. The V and J calls and clone size are TCRdb's, not the authors'. Counted in this sample were fewer than 900,000 distinct CDR3 sequences; 15% to 20% of them appeared once. Over 10% of the sample is held by the ten biggest clonotypes.

Every donor was a healthy Caucasian. Three pairs of female monozygotic twins, all aged about 18 to 29 years, made up the twin cohort. Peripheral blood mononuclear cells were the source from which RNA for the TCR libraries was isolated. These data are also associated with another study on T cells expressing NK-cell markers. Per that second paper: About eight donors provided sorted CD3+CD56+NKG2C+, CD3+CD56+NKG2C- and CD3+CD56-NKG2C+ T-cell subsets, whose TCR beta-chain repertoires were profiled. Of the eight sequenced donors, seven were found to be HCMV-seropositive and one was found to be HCMV-seronegative. In several experiments an anti-gammadeltaTCR antibody was added to restrict sorting to alphabetaTCR-expressing T cells. For several donors, the dominant CD3+CD56+NKG2C+ clonotypes were among the top 10 CD8+ clonotypes and accounted for about 1.0-7.5% of CD8+ T cells. Those dominant clonotypes were again the most abundant among CD3+CD56-NKG2C+ cells in four donors, at roughly 25-60.1%. Whether the expanded NKG2C-expressing T cell clones were specific for HCMV antigens remained unclear. Randomly selected healthy volunteers, three men and five women, were used as the eight sequenced donors. HCMV serostatus was determined by detecting HCMV-specific IgG in serum with a commercial ELISA kit. For five or six donors, bulk peripheral blood T-cell repertoires were also sequenced from unsorted PBMC. Reads were demultiplexed and grouped by UMI with MIGEC, and clonotypes were assembled and quantified with MiTCR. To exclude erroneous sequences, any TCR cDNA sequence not supported by at least two reads was discarded. Downstream repertoire analysis used the tcR package, and clonotypes were matched across fractions by CDR3 nucleotide sequence plus V segment. VDJmatch was used to annotate antigen specificity against VDJdb, with one amino acid substitution in CDR3 permitted.

The clonotype comes from a young woman in good health. The sequencing sample was made of PBMCs. The chain joins TRBV3-1 to TRBJ2-2; no D gene can be assigned with confidence. The bases are TGTGCCAGTCGTTTTGGGACCGGGGAGCTGTTTTTT. This sequence encodes CASRFGTGELFF.